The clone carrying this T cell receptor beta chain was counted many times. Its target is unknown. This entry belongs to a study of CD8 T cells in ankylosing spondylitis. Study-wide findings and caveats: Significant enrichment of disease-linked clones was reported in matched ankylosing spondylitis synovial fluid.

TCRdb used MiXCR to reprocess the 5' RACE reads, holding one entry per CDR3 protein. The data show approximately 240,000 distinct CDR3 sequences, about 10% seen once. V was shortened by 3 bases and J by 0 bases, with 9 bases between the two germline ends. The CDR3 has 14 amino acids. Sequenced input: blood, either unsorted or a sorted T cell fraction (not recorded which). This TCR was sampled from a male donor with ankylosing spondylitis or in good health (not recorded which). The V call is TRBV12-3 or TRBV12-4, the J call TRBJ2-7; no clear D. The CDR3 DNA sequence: TGTGCCAGCAGTTTTCAGGAGATCTCCTACGAGCAGTACTTC. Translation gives CASSFQEISYEQYF.